This T cell receptor beta chain originates from a study of T cells in Graves' hyperthyroidism and ophthalmopathy. General study findings and limits: It was a median approximately 7.1 months before onset that the model predicted ophthalmopathy.

V was shortened by 0 bases and J by 3 bases, with 6 bases between the two germline ends. Germline CDR1 is SGDLS and CDR2 is YYNGEE. CDR3 size: 13 residues. The investigators amplified TCR beta CDR3 regions from RNA transcripts. First-round RT-PCR with HTBI primers amplified the TCR CDR3 region. TCRdb passed the multiplex PCR reads through MiXCR, listing each CDR3 protein once. The table records more than 650,000 distinct CDR3 sequences, 14% of them present only once. This clonotype has more than one count but fewer than ten. Its antigen is currently unknown. No ophthalmopathy progression within 18 months constituted stable Graves' hyperthyroidism.

Sequenced input: blood. The receptor comes from a woman between 18 and 29 years old with Graves' hyperthyroidism. The rearrangement links TRBV9 to TRBJ1-1; D is unresolved. DNA of the CDR3: TGTGCCAGCAGCGTAGAAATGGACACTGAAGCTTTCTTT. This translates into CASSVEMDTEAFF.